This T cell receptor beta chain was obtained from a study of tumor-infiltrating lymphocytes in primary liver carcinoma. General observations from the study: Tumor specimens were characterized by a significantly higher top-250-clone fraction than blood (p = 0.039).

With a constant-region primer, TCR beta cDNA was made from roughly 500 ng of total RNA. Nested multiplex PCR, run for three rounds with slightly modified ARM-PCR, yielded TCR beta libraries. Investigators reported that the first two PCR rounds, at around 10 cycles each, used TRBV1-TRBV30 forward primers with a C-beta reverse primer. TCRdb fed the multiplex PCR reads into MiXCR, producing one record per CDR3 protein. The sample holds about 200,000 distinct CDR3 sequences, less than 65% seen once. This CDR3 has 14 amino acids. Germline V gives CDR1 SGHAT, CDR2 FQNNGV. As to this clonotype: Its antigen is still unknown. The junction shows a germline mismatch at one end, possibly a read error.

Blood RNA came from unsorted whole blood; germline DNA was also extracted. The TCR comes from a woman in her fifties or sixties with primary liver carcinoma and hepatitis B virus infection. Sequencing input: peripheral blood. The chain combines TRBV11-2 with TRBJ2-3, with D tentatively TRBD1 (6 bases). In DNA form, the CDR3 reads TGTGCCAGCAGCTTTAAAGGGGGTACAGATACGCATTATTTT. This encodes CASSFKGGTDTHYF.